Included here is one TCR beta chain sequence, with context. The data derive from a study of blood T cell repertoires in COVID-19. This CDR3 has 14 amino acids. Trimming removed 3 bases at V and 6 bases at J, with 16 bases between. In germline, CDR1 is SGHRS, CDR2 YFSETQ. Per the study methods: Amplifying reference gene primers gave estimates of nucleated cell counts. Method: immunoSEQ multiplex PCR; TCRdb's copy keeps in-frame clones and lacks some. The DNA gave D and trimming, while V, J and clone size come from that table. The sample shows about 120,000 clones, roughly nine tenths of them seen only once.

Sequenced input: peripheral blood. The J gene is TRBJ2-7, the V gene TRBV5-1, with TRBD2 as a possible D gene (7 bases). The source of this sequence is a man aged 70 or older who had recovered from COVID-19. CDR3 nucleotides: TGCGCCAGCAGCTGGGGGGGCGGTCTCGCCGAGCAGTACTTC. Translated, it gives CASSWGGGLAEQYF. Using reference TRBV5-1 and TRBJ2-7 for the parts outside the CDR3, the full variable domain is KAGVTQTPRYLIKTRGQQVTLSCSPISGHRSVSWYQQTPGQGLQFLFEYFSETQRNKGNFPGRFSGRQFSNSRSEMNVSTLELGDSALYLCASSWGGGLAEQYFGPGTRLTVT.